This TCR beta chain was sequenced during a study of response to subunit inactivated influenza vaccine. Study-level points and caveats: With each seasonal influenza vaccination, the authors suggested, few new T cells are recruited.

The V segment lost 0 bases and the J segment 7 bases; nucleotides outside the gene matches: 7. In germline, CDR1 is LGHNA, CDR2 YSLEER. The CDR3 has 16 residues. As concerns this clonotype: Its specificity is unknown.

One entry per CDR3 protein results from TCRdb running MiXCR on the RT-PCR reads. The sample holds about 530,000 distinct CDR3 sequences, approximately 12% seen once. The chain uses TRBV4-3 and TRBJ2-7; 12 bases match TRBD2. The sequence derives from a man aged 50-59 years who received an inactivated influenza vaccine. Sequenced here: PBMCs from blood, sampled on the day of vaccination. CDR3 sequence: CASSQDGLAGPLEQYF. CDR3 bases: TGCGCCAGCAGCCAAGACGGACTAGCGGGACCTTTGGAGCAGTACTTC.